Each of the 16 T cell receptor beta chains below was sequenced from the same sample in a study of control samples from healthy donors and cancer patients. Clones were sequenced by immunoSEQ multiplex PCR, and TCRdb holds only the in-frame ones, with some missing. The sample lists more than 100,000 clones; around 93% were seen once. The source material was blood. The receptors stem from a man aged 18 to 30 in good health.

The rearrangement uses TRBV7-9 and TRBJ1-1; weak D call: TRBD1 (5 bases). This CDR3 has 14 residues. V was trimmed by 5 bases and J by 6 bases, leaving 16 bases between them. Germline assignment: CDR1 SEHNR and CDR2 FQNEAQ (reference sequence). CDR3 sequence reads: CASSILRGGPEAFF. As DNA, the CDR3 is TGTGCCAGCAGCATTTTAAGGGGAGGTCCTGAAGCTTTCTTT.

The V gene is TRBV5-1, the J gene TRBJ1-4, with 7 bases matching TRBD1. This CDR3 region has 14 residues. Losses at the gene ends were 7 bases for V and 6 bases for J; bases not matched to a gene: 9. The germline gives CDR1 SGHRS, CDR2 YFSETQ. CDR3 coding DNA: TGCGCCAGCCGCGAGACAGGGACGGATGAAAAACTGTTTTTT. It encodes CASRETGTDEKLFF.

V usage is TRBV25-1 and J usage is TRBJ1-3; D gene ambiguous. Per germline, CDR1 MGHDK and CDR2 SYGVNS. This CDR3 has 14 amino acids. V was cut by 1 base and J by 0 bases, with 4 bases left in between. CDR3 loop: CASSEWGSGNTIYF. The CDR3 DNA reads TGTGCCAGCAGTGAATGGGGCTCTGGAAACACCATATATTTT.

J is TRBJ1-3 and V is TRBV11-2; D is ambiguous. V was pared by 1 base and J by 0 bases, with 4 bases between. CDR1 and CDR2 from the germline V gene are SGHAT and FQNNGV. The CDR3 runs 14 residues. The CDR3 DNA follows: TGTGCCAGCAGCTTAGTCGCCTCTGGAAACACCATATATTTT. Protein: CASSLVASGNTIYF.

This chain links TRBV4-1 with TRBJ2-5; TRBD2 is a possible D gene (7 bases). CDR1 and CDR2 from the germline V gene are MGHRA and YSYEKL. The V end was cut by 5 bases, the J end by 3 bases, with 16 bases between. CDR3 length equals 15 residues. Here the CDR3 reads CASSLGGAQEETQYF. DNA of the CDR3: TGCGCCAGCAGCTTAGGGGGGGCTCAAGAAGAGACCCAGTACTTC.

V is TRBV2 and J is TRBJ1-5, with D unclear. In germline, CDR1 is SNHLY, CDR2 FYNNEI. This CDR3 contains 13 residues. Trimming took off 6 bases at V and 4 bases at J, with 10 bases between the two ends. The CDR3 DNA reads TGTGCCAGCAGCAGACTGGAGAATCAGCCCCAGCATTTT. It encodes CASSRLENQPQHF. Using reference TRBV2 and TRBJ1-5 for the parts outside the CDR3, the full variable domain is EPEVTQTPSHQVTQMGQEVILRCVPISNHLYFYWYRQILGQKVEFLVSFYNNEISEKSEIFDDQFSVERPDGSNFTLKIRSTKLEDSAMYFCASSRLENQPQHFGDGTRLSIL.

The DNA for the CDR3 is TGTGCCAGCAGCCAGACTCGGGGAACAGGGGATGAAAAACTGTTTTTT. Translated, it gives CASSQTRGTGDEKLFF. This chain connects TRBV4-2 to TRBJ1-4; 7 bases fit TRBD1. Germline V gene lookup returns CDR1 LGHNA and CDR2 YNFKEQ. There are 16 residues in the CDR3. V shed 3 bases, J shed 6 bases, and the junction held 10 bases outside the gene matches.

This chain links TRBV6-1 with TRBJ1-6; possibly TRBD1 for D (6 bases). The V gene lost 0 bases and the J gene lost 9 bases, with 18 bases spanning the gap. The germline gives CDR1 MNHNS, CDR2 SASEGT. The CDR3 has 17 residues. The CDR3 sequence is CASSEASPGDGGSPLHF. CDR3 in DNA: TGTGCCAGCAGTGAAGCTTCCCCAGGGGACGGTGGTTCACCCCTCCACTTT.

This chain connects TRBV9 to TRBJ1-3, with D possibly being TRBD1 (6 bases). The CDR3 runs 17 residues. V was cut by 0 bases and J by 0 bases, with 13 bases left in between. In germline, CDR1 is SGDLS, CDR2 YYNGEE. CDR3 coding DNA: TGTGCCAGCAGCGTAGTATCGGGGGGCCTCTCTGGAAACACCATATATTTT. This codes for CASSVVSGGLSGNTIYF.

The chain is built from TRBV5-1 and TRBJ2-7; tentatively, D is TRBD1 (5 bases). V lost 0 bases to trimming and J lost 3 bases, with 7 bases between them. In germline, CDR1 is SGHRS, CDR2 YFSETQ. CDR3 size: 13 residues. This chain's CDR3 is CASSLEGLYEQYF. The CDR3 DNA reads TGCGCCAGCAGCTTGGAGGGGCTCTACGAGCAGTACTTC.

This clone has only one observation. The DNA of the CDR3 is TGTGCCAGCAGTTACTCAGGGAATAATTCACCCCTCCACTTT. Its protein is CASSYSGNNSPLHF. The V call is TRBV6-5, the J call TRBJ1-6, with D unresolved. CDR3 length: 14 residues. Germline lookup yields CDR1 MNHEY and CDR2 SVGAGI. The germline V and J ends were trimmed by 0 bases and 5 bases, with 5 bases remaining between them.

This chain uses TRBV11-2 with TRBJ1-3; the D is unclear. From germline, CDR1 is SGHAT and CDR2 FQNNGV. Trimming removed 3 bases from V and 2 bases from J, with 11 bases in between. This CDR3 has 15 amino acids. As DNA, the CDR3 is TGTGCCAGCAGCTTCGACCCTGGCGCTGGAAACACCATATATTTT. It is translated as CASSFDPGAGNTIYF.

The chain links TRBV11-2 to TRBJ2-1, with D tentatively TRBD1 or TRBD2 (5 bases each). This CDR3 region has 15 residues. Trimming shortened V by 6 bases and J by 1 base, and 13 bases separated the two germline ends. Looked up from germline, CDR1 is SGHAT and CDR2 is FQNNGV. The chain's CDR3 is CASSQIEGSYNEQFF. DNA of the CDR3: TGTGCCAGCAGTCAGATTGAGGGGTCCTACAATGAGCAGTTCTTC.

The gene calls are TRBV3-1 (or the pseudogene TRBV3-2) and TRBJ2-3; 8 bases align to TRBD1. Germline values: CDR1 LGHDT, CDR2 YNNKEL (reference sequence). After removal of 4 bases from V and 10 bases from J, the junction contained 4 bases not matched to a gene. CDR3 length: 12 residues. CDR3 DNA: TGTGCCAGCAGCCCGCTGGACAGGGCGCAGTATTTT. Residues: CASSPLDRAQYF.

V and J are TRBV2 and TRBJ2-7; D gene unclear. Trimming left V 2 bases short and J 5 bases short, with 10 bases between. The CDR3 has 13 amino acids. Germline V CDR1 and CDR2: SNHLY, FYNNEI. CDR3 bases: TGTGCCAGCAGTGAAAGGGATCGGGACGAGCAGTACTTC. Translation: CASSERDRDEQYF.

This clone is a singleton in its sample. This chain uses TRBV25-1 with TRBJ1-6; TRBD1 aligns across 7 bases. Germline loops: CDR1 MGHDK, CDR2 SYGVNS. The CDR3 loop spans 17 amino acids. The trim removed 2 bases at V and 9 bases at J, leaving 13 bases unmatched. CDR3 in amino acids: CASSERWVTGLFSPLHF. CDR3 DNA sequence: TGTGCCAGCAGTGAACGGTGGGTGACAGGGTTATTTTCACCCCTCCACTTT.